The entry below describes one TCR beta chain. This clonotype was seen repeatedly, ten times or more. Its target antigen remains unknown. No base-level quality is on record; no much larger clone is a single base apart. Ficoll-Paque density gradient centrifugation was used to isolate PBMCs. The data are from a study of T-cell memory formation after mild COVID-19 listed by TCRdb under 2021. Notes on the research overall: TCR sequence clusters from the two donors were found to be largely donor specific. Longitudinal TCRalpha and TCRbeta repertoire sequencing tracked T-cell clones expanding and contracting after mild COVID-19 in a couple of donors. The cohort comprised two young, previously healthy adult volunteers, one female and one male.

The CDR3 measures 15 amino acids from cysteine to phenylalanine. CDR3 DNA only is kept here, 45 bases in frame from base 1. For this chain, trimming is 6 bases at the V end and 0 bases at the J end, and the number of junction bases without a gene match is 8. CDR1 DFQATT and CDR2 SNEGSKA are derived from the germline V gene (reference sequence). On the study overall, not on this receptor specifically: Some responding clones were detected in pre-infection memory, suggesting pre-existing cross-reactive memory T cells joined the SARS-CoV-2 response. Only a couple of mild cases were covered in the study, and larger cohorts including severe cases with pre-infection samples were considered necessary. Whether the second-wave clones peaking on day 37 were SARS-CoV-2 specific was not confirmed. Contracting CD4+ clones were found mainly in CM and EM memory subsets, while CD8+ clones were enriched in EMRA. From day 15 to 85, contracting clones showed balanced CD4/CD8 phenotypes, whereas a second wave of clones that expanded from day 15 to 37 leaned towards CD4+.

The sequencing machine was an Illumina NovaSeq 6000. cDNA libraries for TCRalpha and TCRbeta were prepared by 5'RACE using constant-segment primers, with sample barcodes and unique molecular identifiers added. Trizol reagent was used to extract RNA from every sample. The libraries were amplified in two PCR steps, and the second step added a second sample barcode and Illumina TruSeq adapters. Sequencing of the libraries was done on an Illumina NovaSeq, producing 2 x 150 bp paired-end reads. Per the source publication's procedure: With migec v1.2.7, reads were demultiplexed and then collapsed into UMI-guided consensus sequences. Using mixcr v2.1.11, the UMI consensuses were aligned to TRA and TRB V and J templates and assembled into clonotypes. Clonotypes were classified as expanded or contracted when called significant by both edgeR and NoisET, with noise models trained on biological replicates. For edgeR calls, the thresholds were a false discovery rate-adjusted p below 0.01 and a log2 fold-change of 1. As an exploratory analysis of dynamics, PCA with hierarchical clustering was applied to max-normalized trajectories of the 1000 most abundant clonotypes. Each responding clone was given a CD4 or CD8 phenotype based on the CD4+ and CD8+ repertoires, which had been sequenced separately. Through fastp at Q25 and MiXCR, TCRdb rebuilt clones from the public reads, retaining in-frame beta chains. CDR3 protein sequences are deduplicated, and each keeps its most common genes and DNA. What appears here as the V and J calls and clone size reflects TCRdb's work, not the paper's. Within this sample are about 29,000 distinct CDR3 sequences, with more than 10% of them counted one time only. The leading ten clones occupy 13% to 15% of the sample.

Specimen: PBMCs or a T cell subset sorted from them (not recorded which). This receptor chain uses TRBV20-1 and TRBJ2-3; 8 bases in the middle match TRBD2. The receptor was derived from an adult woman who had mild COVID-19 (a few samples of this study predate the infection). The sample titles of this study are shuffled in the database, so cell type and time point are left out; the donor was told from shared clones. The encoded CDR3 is CSASREGDSTDTQYF. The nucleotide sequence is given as TGCAGTGCCTCACGGGAGGGAGATAGCACAGATACGCAGTATTTT.